This T cell receptor beta chain was sequenced in a study of cytotoxic CD8 clonotypes in ibrutinib-treated CLL. The method was immunoSEQ multiplex PCR; TCRdb's version includes in-frame clones alone and lacks a portion of them. Of roughly 150,000 clones listed, about 80% are singletons. Of note for this clone: Its target is not known.

The V gene's germline CDR1 is MDHEN and CDR2 SYDVKM. The CDR3 length is 16 residues. The germline V and J ends were trimmed by 0 bases and 3 bases, with 14 bases remaining between them. Whole-study results and caveats: The public clonotypes identified were infrequent and showed contraction or stability on treatment. Starting clonality was above that of age-matched healthy donors and tracked circulating CD8+ T-cell counts.

The sequencing used PBMCs, collected after 24 months of ibrutinib treatment. This chain uses TRBV28 with TRBJ2-5, with TRBD2 as a possible D gene (5 bases). The sequence came from a human donor with chronic lymphocytic leukemia. CDR3 protein: CASSLWARGSEETQYF. The CDR3 nucleotides read TGTGCCAGCAGTTTATGGGCCCGAGGGTCGGAAGAGACCCAGTACTTC.